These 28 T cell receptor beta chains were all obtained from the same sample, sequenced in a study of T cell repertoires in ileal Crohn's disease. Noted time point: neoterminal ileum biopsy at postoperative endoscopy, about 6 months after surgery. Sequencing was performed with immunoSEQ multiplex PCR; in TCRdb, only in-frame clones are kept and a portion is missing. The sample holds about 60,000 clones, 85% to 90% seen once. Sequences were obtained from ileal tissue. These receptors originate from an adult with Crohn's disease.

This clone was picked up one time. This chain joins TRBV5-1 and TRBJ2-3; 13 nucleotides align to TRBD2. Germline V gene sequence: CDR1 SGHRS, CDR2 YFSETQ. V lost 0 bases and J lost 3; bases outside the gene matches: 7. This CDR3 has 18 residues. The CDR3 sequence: CASSLDTRTSGRTDTQYF. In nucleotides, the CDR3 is TGCGCCAGCAGCTTGGACACCAGGACTAGCGGGAGAACAGATACGCAGTATTTT.

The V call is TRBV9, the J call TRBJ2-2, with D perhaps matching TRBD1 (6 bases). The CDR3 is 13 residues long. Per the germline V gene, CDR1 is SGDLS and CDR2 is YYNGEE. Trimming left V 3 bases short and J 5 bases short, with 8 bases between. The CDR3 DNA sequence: TGTGCCAGCAGCGGGCAGGGGACCGGGGAGCTGTTTTTT. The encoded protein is CASSGQGTGELFF.

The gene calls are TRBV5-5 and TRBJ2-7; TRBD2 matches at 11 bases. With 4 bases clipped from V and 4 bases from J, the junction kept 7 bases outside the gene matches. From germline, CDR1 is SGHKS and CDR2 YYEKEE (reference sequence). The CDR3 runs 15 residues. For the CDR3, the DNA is TGTGCCAGCAGCGTGAATAGCGGGGGGGCTTACGAGCAGTACGTC. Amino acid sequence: CASSVNSGGAYEQYV.

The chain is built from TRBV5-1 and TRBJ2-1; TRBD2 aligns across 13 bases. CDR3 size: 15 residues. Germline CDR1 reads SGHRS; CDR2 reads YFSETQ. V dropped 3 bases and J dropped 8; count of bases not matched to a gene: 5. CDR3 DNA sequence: TGCGCCAGCAGCTCGGGACTAGCGGGAACCCATGAGCAGTTCTTC. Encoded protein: CASSSGLAGTHEQFF.

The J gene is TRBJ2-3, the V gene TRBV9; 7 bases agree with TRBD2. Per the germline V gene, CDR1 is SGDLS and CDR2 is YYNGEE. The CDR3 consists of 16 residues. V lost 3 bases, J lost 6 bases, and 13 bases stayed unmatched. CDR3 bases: TGTGCCAGCAGCGCTTCCACTAGCGAGAGGTGGGATACGCAGTATTTT. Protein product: CASSASTSERWDTQYF.

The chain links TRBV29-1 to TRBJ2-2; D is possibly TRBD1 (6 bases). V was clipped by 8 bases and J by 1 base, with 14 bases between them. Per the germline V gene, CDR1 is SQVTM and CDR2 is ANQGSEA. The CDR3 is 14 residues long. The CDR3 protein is CSIRDTWNTGELFF. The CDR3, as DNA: TGCAGCATTAGGGACACTTGGAACACCGGGGAGCTGTTTTTT.

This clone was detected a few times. CDR3 in DNA: TGCGCCAGCAGCTGGGCGGGGGCGCGCGCTGAAGCTTTCTTT. Its protein product is CASSWAGARAEAFF. V usage is TRBV5-1 and J usage is TRBJ1-1, with D possibly being TRBD1 (6 bases). Trimming removed 3 bases from V and 6 bases from J, with 15 bases in between. This CDR3 is 14 amino acids long. CDR1 is SGHRS, CDR2 YFSETQ, per germline.

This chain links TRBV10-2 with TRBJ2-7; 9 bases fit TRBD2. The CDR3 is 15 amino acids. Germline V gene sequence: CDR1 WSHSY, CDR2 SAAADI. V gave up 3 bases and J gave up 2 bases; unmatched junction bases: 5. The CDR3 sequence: CASSDGAGGPYEQYF. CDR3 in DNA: TGCGCCAGCAGTGACGGAGCGGGAGGACCCTACGAGCAGTACTTC.

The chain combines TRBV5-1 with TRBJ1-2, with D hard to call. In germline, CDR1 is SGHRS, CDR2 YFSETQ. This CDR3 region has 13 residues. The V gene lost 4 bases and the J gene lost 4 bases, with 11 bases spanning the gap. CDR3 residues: CASSDGLGYGYTF. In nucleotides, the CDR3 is TGCGCCAGCAGCGACGGACTGGGCTATGGCTACACCTTC. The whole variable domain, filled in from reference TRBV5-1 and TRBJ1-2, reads KAGVTQTPRYLIKTRGQQVTLSCSPISGHRSVSWYQQTPGQGLQFLFEYFSETQRNKGNFPGRFSGRQFSNSRSEMNVSTLELGDSALYLCASSDGLGYGYTFGSGTRLTVV.

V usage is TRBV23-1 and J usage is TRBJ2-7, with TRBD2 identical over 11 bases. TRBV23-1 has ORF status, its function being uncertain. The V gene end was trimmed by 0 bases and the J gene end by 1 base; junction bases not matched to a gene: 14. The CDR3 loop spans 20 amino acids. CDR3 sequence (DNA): TGCGCCAGCAGTCAATCTGGACTAGCGGGTATCCCGATGGGATCCTACGAGCAGTACGTC. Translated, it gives CASSQSGLAGIPMGSYEQYV.

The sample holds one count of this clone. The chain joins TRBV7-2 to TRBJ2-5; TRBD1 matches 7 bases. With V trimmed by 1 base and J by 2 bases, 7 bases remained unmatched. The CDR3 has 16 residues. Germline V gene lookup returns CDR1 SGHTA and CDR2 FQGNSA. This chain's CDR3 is CASSLGTGGLQETQYF. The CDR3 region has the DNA TGTGCCAGCAGCTTAGGGACAGGAGGATTACAAGAGACCCAGTACTTC.

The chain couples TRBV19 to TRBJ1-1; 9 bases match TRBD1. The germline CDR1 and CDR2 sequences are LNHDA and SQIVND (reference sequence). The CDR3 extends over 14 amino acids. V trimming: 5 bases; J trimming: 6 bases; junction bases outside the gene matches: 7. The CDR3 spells CASSATGGRAEAFF. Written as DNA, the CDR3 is TGTGCCAGTAGTGCGACAGGGGGGAGAGCTGAAGCTTTCTTT.

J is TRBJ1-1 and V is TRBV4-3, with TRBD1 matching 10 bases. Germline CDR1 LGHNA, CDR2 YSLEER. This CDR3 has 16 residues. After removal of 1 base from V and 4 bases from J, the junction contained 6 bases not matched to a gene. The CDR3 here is CASSQGPGTGVTEAFF. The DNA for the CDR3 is TGCGCCAGCAGCCAAGGCCCCGGGACAGGGGTCACTGAAGCTTTCTTT.

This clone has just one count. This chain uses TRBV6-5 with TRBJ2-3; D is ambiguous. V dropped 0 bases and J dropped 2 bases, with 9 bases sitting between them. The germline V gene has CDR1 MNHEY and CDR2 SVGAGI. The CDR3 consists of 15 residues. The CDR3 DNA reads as TGTGCCAGCAGTTACTCGAGCGTTTACACAGATACGCAGTATTTT. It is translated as CASSYSSVYTDTQYF.

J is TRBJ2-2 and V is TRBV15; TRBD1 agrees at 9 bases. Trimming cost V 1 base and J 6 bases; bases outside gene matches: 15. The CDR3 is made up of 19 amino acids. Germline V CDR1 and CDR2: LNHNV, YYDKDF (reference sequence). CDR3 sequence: CATSRGSSGTGYSAGELFF. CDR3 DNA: TGTGCCACCAGCAGAGGAAGTTCCGGGACAGGGTATTCGGCCGGGGAGCTGTTTTTT.

CDR3 coding DNA: TGTGCCAGCAGCTTTCCCGACAGCGACACTGAAGCTTTCTTT. It specifies CASSFPDSDTEAFF. The chain carries TRBV5-6 and TRBJ1-1, with D possibly matching TRBD1 (5 bases). CDR1 is SGHDT and CDR2 is YYEEEE in the germline V gene. The CDR3 length is 14 residues. V lost 2 bases and J lost 3, with 11 bases in between.

Here the CDR3 DNA reads TGTGCCAGCAGCTTAGCTCGAGGACTAGAGGACAGGGGAAACTATGGCTACACCTTC. Encoded protein: CASSLARGLEDRGNYGYTF. V is TRBV7-2 and J is TRBJ1-2, with 9 bases fitting TRBD1. The CDR3 has 19 residues. CDR1 is SGHTA, CDR2 FQGNSA, per germline. The V and J ends lost 0 bases and 2 bases, in that order; junction bases with no gene match: 13. Drawing the rest from reference TRBV7-2 and TRBJ1-2, the complete variable domain is GAGVSQSPSNKVTEKGKDVELRCDPISGHTALYWYRQSLGQGLEFLIYFQGNSAPDKSGLPSDRFSAERTGGSVSTLTIQRTQQEDSAVYLCASSLARGLEDRGNYGYTFGSGTRLTVV.

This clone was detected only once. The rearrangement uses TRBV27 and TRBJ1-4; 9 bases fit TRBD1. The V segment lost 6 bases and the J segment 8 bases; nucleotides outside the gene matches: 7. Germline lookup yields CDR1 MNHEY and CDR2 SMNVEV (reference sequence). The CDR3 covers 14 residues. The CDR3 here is CASSPTGGGEKLFF. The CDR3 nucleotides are TGTGCCAGCAGCCCGACAGGGGGAGGAGAAAAACTGTTTTTT. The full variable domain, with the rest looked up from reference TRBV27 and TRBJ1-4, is EAQVTQNPRYLITVTGKKLTVTCSQNMNHEYMSWYRQDPGLGLRQIYYSMNVEVTDKGDVPEGYKVSRKEKRNFPLILESPSPNQTSLYFCASSPTGGGEKLFFGSGTQLSVL.

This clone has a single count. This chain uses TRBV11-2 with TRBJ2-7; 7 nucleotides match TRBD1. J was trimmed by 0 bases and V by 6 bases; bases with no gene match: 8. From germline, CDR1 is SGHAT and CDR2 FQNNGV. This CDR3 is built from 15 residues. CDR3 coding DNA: TGTGCCAGCAGTCGCAACAGGGGTAGCTCCTACGAGCAGTACGTC. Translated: CASSRNRGSSYEQYV.

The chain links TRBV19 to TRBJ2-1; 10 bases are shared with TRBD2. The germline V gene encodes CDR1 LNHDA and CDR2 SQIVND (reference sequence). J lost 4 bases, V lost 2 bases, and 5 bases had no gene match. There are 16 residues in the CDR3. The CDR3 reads CASSIWASGGYNEQFF. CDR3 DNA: TGTGCCAGTAGTATATGGGCTAGCGGGGGTTACAATGAGCAGTTCTTC. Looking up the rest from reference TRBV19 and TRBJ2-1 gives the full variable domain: DGGITQSPKYLFRKEGQNVTLSCEQNLNHDAMYWYRQDPGQGLRLIYYSQIVNDFQKGDIAEGYSVSREKKESFPLTVTSAQKNPTAFYLCASSIWASGGYNEQFFGPGTRLTVL.

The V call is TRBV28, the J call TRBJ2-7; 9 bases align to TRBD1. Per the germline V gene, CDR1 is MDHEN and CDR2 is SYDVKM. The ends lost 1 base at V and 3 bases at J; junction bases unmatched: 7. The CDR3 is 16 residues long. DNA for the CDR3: TGTGCCAGCAGTTTATTAGCCGGGACAGGGATCTACGAGCAGTACGTC. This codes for CASSLLAGTGIYEQYV.

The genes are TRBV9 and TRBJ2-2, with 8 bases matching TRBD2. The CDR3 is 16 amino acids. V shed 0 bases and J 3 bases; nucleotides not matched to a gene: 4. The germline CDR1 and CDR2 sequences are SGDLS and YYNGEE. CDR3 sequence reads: CASSVDGGAYTGELFF. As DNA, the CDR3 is TGTGCCAGCAGCGTAGACGGGGGGGCATACACCGGGGAGCTGTTTTTT.

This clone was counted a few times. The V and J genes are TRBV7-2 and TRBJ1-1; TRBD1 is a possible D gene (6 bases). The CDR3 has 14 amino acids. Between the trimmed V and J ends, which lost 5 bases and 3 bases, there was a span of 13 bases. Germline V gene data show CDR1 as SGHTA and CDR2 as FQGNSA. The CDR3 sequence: CASSPDRLYTEAFF. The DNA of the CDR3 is TGTGCCAGCAGCCCCGACAGGCTCTACACTGAAGCTTTCTTT.

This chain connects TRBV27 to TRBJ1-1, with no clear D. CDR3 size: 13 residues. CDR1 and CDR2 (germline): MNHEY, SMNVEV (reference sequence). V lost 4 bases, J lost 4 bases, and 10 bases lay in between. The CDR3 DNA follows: TGTGCCAGCAGTTCCAAAGGAGGCACTGAAGCTTTCTTT. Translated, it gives CASSSKGGTEAFF.

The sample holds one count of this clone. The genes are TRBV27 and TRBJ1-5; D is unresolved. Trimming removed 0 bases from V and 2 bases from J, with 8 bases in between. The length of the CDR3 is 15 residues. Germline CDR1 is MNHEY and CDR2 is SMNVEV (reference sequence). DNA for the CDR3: TGTGCCAGCAGTTTATCGTGGCAGGGCAATCAGCCCCAGCATTTT. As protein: CASSLSWQGNQPQHF.

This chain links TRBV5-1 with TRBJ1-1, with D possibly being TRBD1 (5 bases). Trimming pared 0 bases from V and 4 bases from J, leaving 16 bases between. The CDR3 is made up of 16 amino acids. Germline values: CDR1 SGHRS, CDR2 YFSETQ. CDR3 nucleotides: TGCGCCAGCAGCTTGGACAACAGTGCGGGGGGCACTGAAGCTTTCTTT. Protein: CASSLDNSAGGTEAFF.

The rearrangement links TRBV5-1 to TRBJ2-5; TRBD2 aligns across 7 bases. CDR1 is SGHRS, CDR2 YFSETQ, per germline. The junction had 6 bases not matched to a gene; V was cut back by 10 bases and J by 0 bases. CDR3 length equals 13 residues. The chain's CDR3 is CAAAAGDQETQYF. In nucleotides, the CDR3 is TGCGCCGCCGCGGCGGGGGACCAAGAGACCCAGTACTTC.

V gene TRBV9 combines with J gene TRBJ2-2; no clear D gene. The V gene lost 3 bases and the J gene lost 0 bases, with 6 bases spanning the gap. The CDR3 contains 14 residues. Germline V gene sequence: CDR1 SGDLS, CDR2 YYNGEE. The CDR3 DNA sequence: TGTGCCAGCAGCGCCGTAACGAACACCGGGGAGCTGTTTTTT. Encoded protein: CASSAVTNTGELFF.